This is a list of T cell receptor beta chains from one sample in a study of CD8+CD57+ T cells in acquired aplastic anemia. TCRdb reprocessed the reads with MiXCR, giving one entry per CDR3 protein. The repertoire holds 450,000 to 550,000 distinct CDR3 sequences, with around 30% as singletons. The sequenced sample consisted of sorted CD4+, CD8+, or CD8+CD57+ T cells (not recorded which) from PBMCs. These receptors all stem from a human donor with aplastic anemia. CDR3s include the opening cysteine and the closing phenylalanine or tryptophan. A D gene is named only where the DNA matches it firmly. Not all rows give a size; the values are once, few, many and, for expanded clones, a class.

J gene,clone size,V gene,D gene,CDR3 DNA,CDR3 protein
TRBJ2-7,.,TRBV6-1,TRBD1,TGTGCCAGCAGGAGACAGGGACCACCCTACGAGCAGTACTTC,CASRRQGPPYEQYF
TRBJ1-4,few,TRBV6-5,.,TGTGCCAGCAGTTACTCGGGGGGCACGAGTGAAAAACTGTTTTTT,CASSYSGGTSEKLFF
TRBJ2-3,few,TRBV14,.,TGTGCCAGCAGCCGTCAAGGCGGTGCTAGCACAGATACGCAGTATTTT,CASSRQGGASTDTQYF
TRBJ1-5,.,TRBV29-1,.,TGCAGCGTTGGAGATGGCAATCAGCCCCAGCATTTT,CSVGDGNQPQHF
TRBJ1-3,.,TRBV4-1,.,TGCGCCAGCAGCCAGGGGACTGCATCTGGAAACACCATATATTTT,CASSQGTASGNTIYF
TRBJ2-2,.,TRBV7-3,TRBD2,TGTGCCAGCAGCTTAGAACTAGCGGGGACCGGGGAGCTGTTTTTT,CASSLELAGTGELFF
TRBJ2-7,.,TRBV10-3,.,TGTGCCACCAGTGAGGACGACGGGGGCTACGAGCAGTACTTC,CATSEDDGGYEQYF
TRBJ1-6,.,TRBV6-1,.,TGTGCCAGCAGCCAAGGGCGCGGGGGAAATTCACCCCTCCACTTT,CASSQGRGGNSPLHF
TRBJ2-2,.,TRBV7-8,.,TGTGCCAGCAGCTTCATTATGAACACCGGGGAGCTGTTTTTT,CASSFIMNTGELFF
TRBJ1-3,few,TRBV5-1,.,TGCGCCAGCAGCTTGACTCCTGAGCCCACAAACACCATATATTTT,CASSLTPEPTNTIYF
TRBJ2-7,many,TRBV6-2/TRBV6-3,.,TGTGCCAGCAGACAGGCTTACGAGCAGTACTTC,CASRQAYEQYF
TRBJ2-7,.,TRBV29-1,TRBD1,TGCAGCGTTGACGGGACAGGGAGGACCTACGAGCAGTACTTC,CSVDGTGRTYEQYF
TRBJ2-2,.,TRBV29-1,.,TGCAGCGTTGAAAACTATCTAGGGGAGCTGTTTTTT,CSVENYLGELFF
TRBJ2-1,.,TRBV4-2,TRBD1,TGTGCCAGCACCAGGACAGGGAATCCCCCCAATGAGCAGTTCTTC,CASTRTGNPPNEQFF
TRBJ1-3,many,TRBV19,.,TGTGCCAGTAGGTTGGACCTGAGCTCTGGAAACACCATATATTTT,CASRLDLSSGNTIYF
TRBJ1-5,many,TRBV10-2,TRBD1,TGCGCCACGGGAGGACAGGGCATCAATCAGCCCCAGCATTTT,CATGGQGINQPQHF
TRBJ2-7,.,TRBV6-1,TRBD1,TGTGCCAGCAGGCGTACACAGACAGGGTACGAGCAGTACTTC,CASRRTQTGYEQYF
TRBJ2-1,many,TRBV19,TRBD2,TGTGCCAGTCAAGGTTGGGAAGCGGGGTCCTACAATGAGCAGTTCTTC,CASQGWEAGSYNEQFF
TRBJ1-1,.,TRBV11-2,TRBD1,TGTGCCAGCAGCTTATTCAGGGGGTGGCCTGAAGCTTTCTTT,CASSLFRGWPEAFF
TRBJ2-3,many,TRBV19,TRBD1,TGTGCCAGTGCCAACAGGGGAGATACGCAGTATTTT,CASANRGDTQYF
TRBJ1-2,.,TRBV4-3,TRBD1,TGCGCCAGCAGCCTTGACGACAGGGCAGGTTTCTATGGCTACACCTTC,CASSLDDRAGFYGYTF
TRBJ2-3,few,TRBV20-1,.,TGCAGTGCTAGAGATACACAGGGAGGCGATACGCAGTATTTT,CSARDTQGGDTQYF
TRBJ1-3,many,TRBV15,.,TGTGCCACCAGCAGAGATCAGAGCTCTGGAAACACCATATATTTT,CATSRDQSSGNTIYF
TRBJ2-1,many,TRBV29-1,.,TGCAGCGTTCTAGGCTCGAGACAGGCGCACAATGAGCAGTTCTTC,CSVLGSRQAHNEQFF
TRBJ1-3,.,TRBV19,TRBD1,TGTGCCAGTAGTATGGGACAGGGGGCGCCGTCTGGAAACACCATATATTTT,CASSMGQGAPSGNTIYF
TRBJ2-5,.,TRBV15,.,TGTGCCACCAGCAGGGATTTGGGCGTCCGACAAGAGACCCAGTACTTC,CATSRDLGVRQETQYF
TRBJ1-4,.,TRBV10-3,TRBD1,TGTGCCATCAGTGAGGGACAGGGTGCAAAACTGTTTTTT,CAISEGQGAKLFF
TRBJ1-2,many,TRBV29-1,.,TGCAGCGTTGAAAAGGGCCCGGATGGCTACACCTTC,CSVEKGPDGYTF
TRBJ2-7,many,TRBV20-1,TRBD2,TGCAGTGCTGGTCCGACTAGCGGGACCTACGAGCAGTACTTC,CSAGPTSGTYEQYF
TRBJ2-7,.,TRBV11-2,TRBD1,TGTGCCAGCAGCCCCAGCCTCGGACAGGGCTACGAGCAGTACTTC,CASSPSLGQGYEQYF
TRBJ2-3,few,TRBV10-3,.,TGTGCCACCACCGGCCCCCGGGGACCTAGCACAGATACGCAGTATTTT,CATTGPRGPSTDTQYF
TRBJ2-3,many,TRBV2,.,TGTGCCAGCAGTGAAAGACTAGTTAACACAGATACGCAGTATTTT,CASSERLVNTDTQYF
TRBJ1-2,.,TRBV2,TRBD1,TGTGCCAGCAGTTCCCGCGGGACAGAGTATGGCTACACCTTC,CASSSRGTEYGYTF
TRBJ1-1,.,TRBV2,.,TGTGCCAGCAGTCGAAAGGGGTCGGGTGAAGCTTTCTTT,CASSRKGSGEAFF
TRBJ1-2,few,TRBV30,.,TGTGCCTGGAGTGTCCAACAGGGTAGGAGTGGCTACACCTTC,CAWSVQQGRSGYTF
TRBJ2-7,few,TRBV18,.,TGTGCCAGCTCACTGCTCCGACAGACTCAAGGGGCCTACGAGCAGTACTTC,CASSLLRQTQGAYEQYF
TRBJ2-7,many,TRBV5-1,.,TGCGCCAGCAGCTTACAGGAAGGTGGCGTGGACGAGCAGTACTTC,CASSLQEGGVDEQYF
TRBJ1-6,.,TRBV19,.,TGTGCTAGAGATGGGCGGGGCGGGAATTCACCCCTCCACTTT,CARDGRGGNSPLHF
TRBJ1-2,few,TRBV4-3,.,TGCGCCAGCAGCCACCGGTTGTCACTTAACTATGGCTACACCTTC,CASSHRLSLNYGYTF
TRBJ1-5,few,TRBV27,.,TGTGCCAGCAGGGACCGTGTTGGGGTAGATCAGCCCCAGCATTTT,CASRDRVGVDQPQHF
TRBJ1-2,.,TRBV10-3,.,TGTGCCGCGTCAAAATGGGCACAGACAGGAAACTATGGCTACACCTTC,CAASKWAQTGNYGYTF
TRBJ2-3,.,TRBV20-1,.,TGCAGTGCTCTTCTTTTCGCGGAGTCCGTGCAGTATTTT,CSALLFAESVQYF